A single T cell receptor (beta chain) is shown here with its context. This CDR3 contains 17 residues. V trimming: 3 bases; J trimming: 0 bases; junction bases outside the gene matches: 5. The germline V gene encodes CDR1 PRHDT and CDR2 FYEKMQ (reference sequence). In TCRdb, the 5' RACE reads were re-called with MiXCR into one record per CDR3 protein. The table shows some 330,000 distinct CDR3 sequences, with under 25% occurring only once. These data originate in a study of T-cell memory formation after mild COVID-19. The specimen was PBMCs or a T cell subset sorted from them (not recorded which). This clonotype was sampled from an adult woman who had mild COVID-19 (a few samples of this study predate the infection). Cell type and time point are not known. The gene calls are TRBV13 and TRBJ2-6; 7 bases match TRBD1. CDR3 DNA: TGTGCCAGCAGCTTGGGGACAGTCCTCTCTGGGGCCAACGTCCTGACTTTC. Encoded protein: CASSLGTVLSGANVLTF.